This T cell receptor (beta chain) was captured in a study of OX40 agonist ivuxolimab in advanced cancers. Study-wide context: Patients took ivuxolimab, an agonistic anti-OX40 (CD134) antibody. Study-wide findings and caveats: At doses 0.1 to 3.0 mg/kg, CD4+ and CD8+ clones expanded. On average, CD8+ T cells had more expanded clones than CD4+.

TCRdb's copy holds only in-frame clones and misses some; the assay was immunoSEQ multiplex PCR. The repertoire holds around 100,000 clones, with around nine tenths as singletons. Blood specimens came from baseline, cycle 4 day 1, and cycle 7 day 1. Germline CDR1 is SGHRS and CDR2 is YFSETQ. This CDR3 comprises 16 residues. The V and J ends lost 4 bases and 0 bases, in that order; junction bases with no gene match: 8. Comments on this clone: Its antigen is currently unknown.

The sequencing here drew on CD4+ or CD8+ T cells sorted from blood, taken in a trial of the OX40 agonist ivuxolimab. The gene calls are TRBV5-1 and TRBJ2-3; TRBD2 aligns across 7 bases. The TCR originated in an adult with an advanced solid tumor such as melanoma, head and neck, liver or kidney cancer. CDR3 loop: CASSTPSGASTDTQYF. The CDR3 DNA reads as TGCGCCAGCAGCACCCCTAGCGGAGCTAGCACAGATACGCAGTATTTT.